The TCR beta chain under discussion was sequenced for a study of blood T cell repertoires in COVID-19. Data came from immunoSEQ multiplex PCR; TCRdb stores just in-frame clones and leaves some out. In the table there are under 250,000 clones, more than 65% of which are singletons. V gave up 9 bases and J gave up 8 bases, with 14 bases separating them. The CDR3 contains 12 residues. This sequence was found in a woman in her fifties or sixties with acute or convalescent COVID-19. The chain employs TRBV12-3 or TRBV12-4 and TRBJ2-1, with a weak D call TRBD2 (5 bases). What was sequenced was peripheral blood. The CDR3 spells CASRTVRDEQFF. The DNA of the CDR3 is TGTGCCAGTAGGACTGTTCGAGATGAGCAGTTCTTC.